The rows below give T cell receptor beta chains drawn from one sample of a study of T-cell memory formation after mild COVID-19. TCRdb re-derived calls from the 5' RACE reads in MiXCR, one entry per CDR3 protein. The repertoire holds a few hundred thousand distinct CDR3 sequences, with 20% to 25% as singletons. The sequencing sample was made of PBMCs or a T cell subset sorted from them (not recorded which). These receptors were taken from an adult woman who had mild COVID-19 (a few samples of this study predate the infection). Cell type and time point are not known. Both conserved end residues are part of each CDR3. Each record gives: V gene, clone size, J gene, D gene, CDR3 protein, CDR3 DNA. The D gene is left open where the match is weak. Where a row states a size, it is once, few, many or the class of an expanded clone; other rows omit it.

V gene: TRBV29-1; clone size: many; J gene: TRBJ1-5; D gene: -; CDR3 protein: CSAREGPSNQPQHF; CDR3 DNA: TGCAGCGCCAGAGAGGGACCTAGCAATCAGCCCCAGCATTTT
V gene: TRBV7-9; clone size: -; J gene: TRBJ2-5; D gene: TRBD1; CDR3 protein: CASSSMTGSETQYF; CDR3 DNA: TGTGCCAGCAGCTCTATGACAGGGTCGGAGACCCAGTACTTC
V gene: TRBV7-8; clone size: -; J gene: TRBJ1-3; D gene: -; CDR3 protein: CASSSGTAGNTIYF; CDR3 DNA: TGTGCCAGCAGCTCCGGGACGGCTGGAAACACCATATATTTT
V gene: TRBV12-3/TRBV12-4; clone size: -; J gene: TRBJ2-3; D gene: -; CDR3 protein: CASNLPSAGTDTQYF; CDR3 DNA: TGTGCCAGCAACCTACCTAGTGCTGGGACAGATACGCAGTATTTT
V gene: TRBV11-3; clone size: many; J gene: TRBJ2-1; D gene: TRBD2; CDR3 protein: CASSLASGDNEQFF; CDR3 DNA: TGTGCCAGCAGCTTAGCTAGCGGGGACAATGAGCAGTTCTTC
V gene: TRBV7-9; clone size: -; J gene: TRBJ1-1; D gene: TRBD1; CDR3 protein: CASSSDRWNTEAFF; CDR3 DNA: TGTGCCAGCAGCTCGGACAGGTGGAACACTGAAGCTTTCTTT
V gene: TRBV6-5; clone size: many; J gene: TRBJ2-1; D gene: -; CDR3 protein: CASRKKGVNEQFF; CDR3 DNA: TGTGCCAGCAGGAAGAAAGGGGTCAATGAGCAGTTCTTC
V gene: TRBV7-9; clone size: few; J gene: TRBJ2-7; D gene: -; CDR3 protein: CASSPVDGLPYEQYF; CDR3 DNA: TGTGCCAGCAGCCCTGTCGACGGTCTGCCGTACGAGCAGTACTTC
V gene: TRBV30; clone size: -; J gene: TRBJ1-1; D gene: -; CDR3 protein: CAWSVTPNTEAFF; CDR3 DNA: TGTGCCTGGAGTGTAACACCCAACACTGAAGCTTTCTTT
V gene: TRBV12-3/TRBV12-4; clone size: few; J gene: TRBJ2-7; D gene: -; CDR3 protein: CASSRMTFHEQYF; CDR3 DNA: TGTGCCAGCAGTCGTATGACATTCCACGAGCAGTACTTC
V gene: TRBV4-1; clone size: -; J gene: TRBJ2-7; D gene: -; CDR3 protein: CASSQDPKRGKSSYEQYF; CDR3 DNA: TGCGCCAGCAGCCAAGACCCTAAGAGGGGGAAGAGCTCCTACGAGCAGTACTTC
V gene: TRBV5-1; clone size: many; J gene: TRBJ2-1; D gene: -; CDR3 protein: CASSRGGEYNEQFF; CDR3 DNA: TGCGCCAGCAGCAGGGGAGGAGAGTACAATGAGCAGTTCTTC
V gene: TRBV13; clone size: -; J gene: TRBJ2-1; D gene: TRBD2; CDR3 protein: CASSPSGAGGMGNEQFF; CDR3 DNA: TGTGCCAGCAGCCCCTCCGGAGCGGGAGGGATGGGGAATGAGCAGTTCTTC
V gene: TRBV5-1; clone size: -; J gene: TRBJ2-7; D gene: TRBD1; CDR3 protein: CASSLHFGQGDEQYF; CDR3 DNA: TGCGCCAGCAGCTTGCATTTCGGACAGGGGGACGAGCAGTACTTC
V gene: TRBV5-1; clone size: many; J gene: TRBJ2-1; D gene: TRBD1; CDR3 protein: CASSLDRTGRFF; CDR3 DNA: TGCGCCAGCAGCTTGGATCGGACAGGGAGATTCTTC
V gene: TRBV5-1; clone size: few; J gene: TRBJ2-2; D gene: -; CDR3 protein: CASSPGELSHRELFF; CDR3 DNA: TGCGCCAGCAGCCCGGGGGAACTTTCCCACCGGGAGCTGTTTTTT
V gene: TRBV7-9; clone size: -; J gene: TRBJ2-2; D gene: TRBD2; CDR3 protein: CASSLGGQAGDTGELFF; CDR3 DNA: TGTGCCAGCAGCTTAGGAGGGCAGGCGGGAGACACCGGGGAGCTGTTTTTT
V gene: TRBV6-4; clone size: -; J gene: TRBJ1-6; D gene: -; CDR3 protein: CASSDGSTGSNSPLHF; CDR3 DNA: TGTGCCAGCAGTGACGGGTCCACGGGAAGTAATTCACCCCTCCACTTT
V gene: TRBV25-1; clone size: few; J gene: TRBJ2-2; D gene: TRBD2; CDR3 protein: CASSESSGGPGASGELFF; CDR3 DNA: TGTGCCAGCAGCGAGTCTAGCGGGGGGCCAGGTGCTAGCGGGGAGCTGTTTTTT
V gene: TRBV5-6; clone size: -; J gene: TRBJ2-3; D gene: -; CDR3 protein: CASSGLRTDTQYF; CDR3 DNA: TGTGCCAGCAGCGGGTTACGCACAGATACGCAGTATTTT
V gene: TRBV2; clone size: -; J gene: TRBJ2-2; D gene: -; CDR3 protein: CASRDGLGTGELFF; CDR3 DNA: TGTGCCAGCAGAGACGGGCTGGGCACCGGGGAGCTGTTTTTT
V gene: TRBV7-2; clone size: -; J gene: TRBJ2-7; D gene: -; CDR3 protein: CASSFFEASIGEQYF; CDR3 DNA: TGTGCCAGCAGCTTTTTTGAGGCTAGTATCGGCGAGCAGTACTTC
V gene: TRBV18; clone size: few; J gene: TRBJ2-2; D gene: -; CDR3 protein: CASSRTRNTGELFF; CDR3 DNA: TGTGCCAGCTCACGAACTAGAAACACCGGGGAGCTGTTTTTT
V gene: TRBV5-6; clone size: -; J gene: TRBJ2-7; D gene: TRBD1; CDR3 protein: CASSDAGTGGIYEQYF; CDR3 DNA: TGTGCCAGCAGCGATGCCGGGACAGGGGGAATATACGAGCAGTACTTC
V gene: TRBV19; clone size: few; J gene: TRBJ1-1; D gene: -; CDR3 protein: CASNTLNTEAFF; CDR3 DNA: TGTGCCAGTAATACTCTGAACACTGAAGCTTTCTTT
V gene: TRBV20-1; clone size: -; J gene: TRBJ1-2; D gene: -; CDR3 protein: CSATLATGTTGGYTF; CDR3 DNA: TGCAGTGCTACCCTAGCGACAGGAACCACGGGCGGCTACACCTTC
V gene: TRBV7-7; clone size: few; J gene: TRBJ2-5; D gene: -; CDR3 protein: CASSSNYAETQYF; CDR3 DNA: TGTGCTAGCAGCAGTAACTACGCGGAGACCCAGTACTTC
V gene: TRBV10-3; clone size: few; J gene: TRBJ2-7; D gene: -; CDR3 protein: CAINQGGSYEQYF; CDR3 DNA: TGTGCCATCAATCAGGGGGGCTCCTACGAGCAGTACTTC
V gene: TRBV12-3/TRBV12-4; clone size: few; J gene: TRBJ2-5; D gene: TRBD1; CDR3 protein: CASSFKGAWETQYF; CDR3 DNA: TGTGCCAGCAGTTTTAAGGGGGCTTGGGAGACCCAGTACTTC
V gene: TRBV14; clone size: -; J gene: TRBJ2-1; D gene: TRBD2; CDR3 protein: CASSRVVSSGLFLNEQFF; CDR3 DNA: TGTGCCAGCAGCCGGGTCGTGTCTAGCGGCCTTTTTCTCAATGAGCAGTTCTTC
V gene: TRBV6-5; clone size: few; J gene: TRBJ2-1; D gene: -; CDR3 protein: CASRDINEQFF; CDR3 DNA: TGTGCCAGCAGGGACATAAATGAGCAGTTCTTC
V gene: TRBV6-1; clone size: -; J gene: TRBJ2-1; D gene: -; CDR3 protein: CASSLWGDEQFF; CDR3 DNA: TGTGCCAGCTCCCTTTGGGGGGATGAGCAGTTCTTC
V gene: TRBV5-5; clone size: few; J gene: TRBJ1-2; D gene: TRBD1; CDR3 protein: CASSIATGGGYGYTF; CDR3 DNA: TGTGCCAGCAGCATAGCTACAGGGGGCGGGTATGGCTACACCTTC
V gene: TRBV7-9; clone size: -; J gene: TRBJ1-1; D gene: -; CDR3 protein: CASSLETWGVGAFF; CDR3 DNA: TGTGCCAGCAGCTTAGAGACGTGGGGGGTCGGAGCTTTCTTT
V gene: TRBV2; clone size: -; J gene: TRBJ2-7; D gene: TRBD2; CDR3 protein: CASSRTSGISYEQYF; CDR3 DNA: TGTGCCAGCAGTAGAACTAGCGGAATCTCCTACGAGCAGTACTTC
V gene: TRBV7-9; clone size: few; J gene: TRBJ2-7; D gene: -; CDR3 protein: CASSPVGDEQYF; CDR3 DNA: TGTGCCAGCAGCCCGGTTGGCGACGAGCAGTACTTC
V gene: TRBV7-8; clone size: -; J gene: TRBJ2-5; D gene: -; CDR3 protein: CASSSRPLQAYELQETQYF; CDR3 DNA: TGTGCCAGCAGCTCCCGCCCCCTGCAAGCGTACGAGCTACAAGAGACCCAGTACTTC
V gene: TRBV6-2/TRBV6-3; clone size: few; J gene: TRBJ1-2; D gene: -; CDR3 protein: CASSALTGVLVGYTF; CDR3 DNA: TGTGCCAGCAGTGCCTTGACAGGCGTATTGGTTGGCTACACCTTC
V gene: TRBV5-6; clone size: -; J gene: TRBJ2-7; D gene: -; CDR3 protein: CASSLDLGADSHEQYF; CDR3 DNA: TGTGCCAGCAGCTTGGATCTGGGGGCCGATTCTCACGAGCAGTACTTC
V gene: TRBV20-1; clone size: few; J gene: TRBJ2-7; D gene: TRBD1; CDR3 protein: CSAFTSGQGVNEQYF; CDR3 DNA: TGCAGTGCTTTTACTTCCGGACAGGGGGTGAACGAGCAGTACTTC